This entry features one T cell receptor (beta chain) sequence. This entry belongs to a study of tumor-infiltrating lymphocytes in primary liver carcinoma. Germline DNA was also extracted, with blood RNA taken from unsorted whole blood. The CDR3 has 17 amino acids. Germline loops: CDR1 SGHAT, CDR2 FQNNGV. V was pared by 5 bases and J by 0 bases, with 14 bases between. Priming with a constant-region primer yielded TCR beta cDNA from 400 to 500 ng total RNA. Three nested multiplex PCR rounds, a slightly modified ARM-PCR, produced the libraries for TCR beta. TRBV1-TRBV30 forward primers paired with a C-beta reverse primer drove the first two PCR rounds, around 9 cycles each. Via MiXCR, TCRdb re-called the multiplex PCR reads, giving one row per CDR3 protein. The table includes about 180,000 distinct CDR3 sequences, about 55% detected once.

The specimen was peripheral blood. This TCR was recovered from a man aged 40-49 years with primary liver carcinoma and hepatitis B virus infection. J is TRBJ2-6 and V is TRBV11-2; D could derive from TRBD1 or TRBD2 (5 bases each). CDR3 amino acids: CASSQRDQYSGANVLTF. The CDR3 coding sequence is TGTGCCAGCAGCCAGAGGGACCAGTACTCTGGGGCCAACGTCCTGACTTTC.